The clone carrying this TCR beta chain has only a few counts. The data belong to a study of blood T cell repertoires in COVID-19. Germline V gene data show CDR1 as LNHDA and CDR2 as SQIVND (reference sequence). The length of the CDR3 is 14 residues. Trimming took off 4 bases at V and 7 bases at J, with 14 bases between the two ends. This table comes from immunoSEQ multiplex PCR, and its TCRdb copy is limited to in-frame clones, with some not included. The profile covers 260,000 or so clones, with 85% appearing a single time and 2% to 3% taken by the ten largest. Source material: PBMCs or T cells enriched from blood (not recorded which). This clonotype was obtained from a woman between 50 and 59 years old who had recovered from COVID-19. This rearrangement joins TRBV19 to TRBJ1-5; the D gene is possibly TRBD1 (6 bases). The CDR3 is CASSTQLDRQPQHF. The DNA for the CDR3 is TGTGCCAGTAGTACCCAACTCGACAGGCAGCCCCAGCATTTT.